The entry below gives a single TCR beta chain sequence along with its context. Per the original methods: Quantification of nucleated cells was approximated via reference gene primer amplification. Assay used: immunoSEQ multiplex PCR; TCRdb lists only in-frame clones, some missing. The V and J calls and clone size were taken over from that table, and D and trimming were inferred from the DNA. The table shows roughly 50,000 clones, with 80% to 90% occurring only once. The data originate from a study of blood T cell repertoires in COVID-19. The overall study: COVID-19 samples from acute and convalescent phases originated in the United States, Italy and Spain. Sources were T cells, B-cell-depleted T cells, or PBMCs; the material itself was cDNA or gDNA.

The germline gives CDR1 SGHTA, CDR2 FQGNSA. The CDR3 covers 15 residues. Trimming cost V 5 bases and J 2 bases; bases outside gene matches: 5. The genes are TRBV7-2 and TRBJ2-5; TRBD2 matches at 10 bases. Sequenced: peripheral blood. The TCR comes from a woman at least 80 years old with acute or convalescent COVID-19. CDR3 sequence: CASSATSGNQETQYF. CDR3 bases: TGTGCCAGCAGCGCCACTAGCGGGAATCAAGAGACCCAGTACTTC.